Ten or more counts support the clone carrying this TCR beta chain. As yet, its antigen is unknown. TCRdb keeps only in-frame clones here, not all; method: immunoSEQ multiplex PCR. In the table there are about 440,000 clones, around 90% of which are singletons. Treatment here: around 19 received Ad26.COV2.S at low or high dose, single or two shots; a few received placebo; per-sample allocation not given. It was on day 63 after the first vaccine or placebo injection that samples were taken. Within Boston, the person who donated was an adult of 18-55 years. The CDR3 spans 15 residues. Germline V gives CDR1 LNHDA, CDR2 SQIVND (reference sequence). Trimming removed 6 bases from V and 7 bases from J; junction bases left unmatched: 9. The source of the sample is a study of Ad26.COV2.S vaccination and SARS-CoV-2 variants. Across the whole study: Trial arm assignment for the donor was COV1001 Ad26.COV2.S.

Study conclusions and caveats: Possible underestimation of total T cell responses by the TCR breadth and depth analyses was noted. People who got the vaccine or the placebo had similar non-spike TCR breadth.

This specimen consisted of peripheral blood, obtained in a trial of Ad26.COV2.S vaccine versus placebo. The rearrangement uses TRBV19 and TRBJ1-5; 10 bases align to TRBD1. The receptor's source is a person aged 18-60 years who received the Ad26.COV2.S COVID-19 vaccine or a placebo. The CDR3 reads CASSGQGVYGQPQHF. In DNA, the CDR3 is TGTGCCAGTAGCGGACAGGGGGTATATGGGCAGCCCCAGCATTTT.